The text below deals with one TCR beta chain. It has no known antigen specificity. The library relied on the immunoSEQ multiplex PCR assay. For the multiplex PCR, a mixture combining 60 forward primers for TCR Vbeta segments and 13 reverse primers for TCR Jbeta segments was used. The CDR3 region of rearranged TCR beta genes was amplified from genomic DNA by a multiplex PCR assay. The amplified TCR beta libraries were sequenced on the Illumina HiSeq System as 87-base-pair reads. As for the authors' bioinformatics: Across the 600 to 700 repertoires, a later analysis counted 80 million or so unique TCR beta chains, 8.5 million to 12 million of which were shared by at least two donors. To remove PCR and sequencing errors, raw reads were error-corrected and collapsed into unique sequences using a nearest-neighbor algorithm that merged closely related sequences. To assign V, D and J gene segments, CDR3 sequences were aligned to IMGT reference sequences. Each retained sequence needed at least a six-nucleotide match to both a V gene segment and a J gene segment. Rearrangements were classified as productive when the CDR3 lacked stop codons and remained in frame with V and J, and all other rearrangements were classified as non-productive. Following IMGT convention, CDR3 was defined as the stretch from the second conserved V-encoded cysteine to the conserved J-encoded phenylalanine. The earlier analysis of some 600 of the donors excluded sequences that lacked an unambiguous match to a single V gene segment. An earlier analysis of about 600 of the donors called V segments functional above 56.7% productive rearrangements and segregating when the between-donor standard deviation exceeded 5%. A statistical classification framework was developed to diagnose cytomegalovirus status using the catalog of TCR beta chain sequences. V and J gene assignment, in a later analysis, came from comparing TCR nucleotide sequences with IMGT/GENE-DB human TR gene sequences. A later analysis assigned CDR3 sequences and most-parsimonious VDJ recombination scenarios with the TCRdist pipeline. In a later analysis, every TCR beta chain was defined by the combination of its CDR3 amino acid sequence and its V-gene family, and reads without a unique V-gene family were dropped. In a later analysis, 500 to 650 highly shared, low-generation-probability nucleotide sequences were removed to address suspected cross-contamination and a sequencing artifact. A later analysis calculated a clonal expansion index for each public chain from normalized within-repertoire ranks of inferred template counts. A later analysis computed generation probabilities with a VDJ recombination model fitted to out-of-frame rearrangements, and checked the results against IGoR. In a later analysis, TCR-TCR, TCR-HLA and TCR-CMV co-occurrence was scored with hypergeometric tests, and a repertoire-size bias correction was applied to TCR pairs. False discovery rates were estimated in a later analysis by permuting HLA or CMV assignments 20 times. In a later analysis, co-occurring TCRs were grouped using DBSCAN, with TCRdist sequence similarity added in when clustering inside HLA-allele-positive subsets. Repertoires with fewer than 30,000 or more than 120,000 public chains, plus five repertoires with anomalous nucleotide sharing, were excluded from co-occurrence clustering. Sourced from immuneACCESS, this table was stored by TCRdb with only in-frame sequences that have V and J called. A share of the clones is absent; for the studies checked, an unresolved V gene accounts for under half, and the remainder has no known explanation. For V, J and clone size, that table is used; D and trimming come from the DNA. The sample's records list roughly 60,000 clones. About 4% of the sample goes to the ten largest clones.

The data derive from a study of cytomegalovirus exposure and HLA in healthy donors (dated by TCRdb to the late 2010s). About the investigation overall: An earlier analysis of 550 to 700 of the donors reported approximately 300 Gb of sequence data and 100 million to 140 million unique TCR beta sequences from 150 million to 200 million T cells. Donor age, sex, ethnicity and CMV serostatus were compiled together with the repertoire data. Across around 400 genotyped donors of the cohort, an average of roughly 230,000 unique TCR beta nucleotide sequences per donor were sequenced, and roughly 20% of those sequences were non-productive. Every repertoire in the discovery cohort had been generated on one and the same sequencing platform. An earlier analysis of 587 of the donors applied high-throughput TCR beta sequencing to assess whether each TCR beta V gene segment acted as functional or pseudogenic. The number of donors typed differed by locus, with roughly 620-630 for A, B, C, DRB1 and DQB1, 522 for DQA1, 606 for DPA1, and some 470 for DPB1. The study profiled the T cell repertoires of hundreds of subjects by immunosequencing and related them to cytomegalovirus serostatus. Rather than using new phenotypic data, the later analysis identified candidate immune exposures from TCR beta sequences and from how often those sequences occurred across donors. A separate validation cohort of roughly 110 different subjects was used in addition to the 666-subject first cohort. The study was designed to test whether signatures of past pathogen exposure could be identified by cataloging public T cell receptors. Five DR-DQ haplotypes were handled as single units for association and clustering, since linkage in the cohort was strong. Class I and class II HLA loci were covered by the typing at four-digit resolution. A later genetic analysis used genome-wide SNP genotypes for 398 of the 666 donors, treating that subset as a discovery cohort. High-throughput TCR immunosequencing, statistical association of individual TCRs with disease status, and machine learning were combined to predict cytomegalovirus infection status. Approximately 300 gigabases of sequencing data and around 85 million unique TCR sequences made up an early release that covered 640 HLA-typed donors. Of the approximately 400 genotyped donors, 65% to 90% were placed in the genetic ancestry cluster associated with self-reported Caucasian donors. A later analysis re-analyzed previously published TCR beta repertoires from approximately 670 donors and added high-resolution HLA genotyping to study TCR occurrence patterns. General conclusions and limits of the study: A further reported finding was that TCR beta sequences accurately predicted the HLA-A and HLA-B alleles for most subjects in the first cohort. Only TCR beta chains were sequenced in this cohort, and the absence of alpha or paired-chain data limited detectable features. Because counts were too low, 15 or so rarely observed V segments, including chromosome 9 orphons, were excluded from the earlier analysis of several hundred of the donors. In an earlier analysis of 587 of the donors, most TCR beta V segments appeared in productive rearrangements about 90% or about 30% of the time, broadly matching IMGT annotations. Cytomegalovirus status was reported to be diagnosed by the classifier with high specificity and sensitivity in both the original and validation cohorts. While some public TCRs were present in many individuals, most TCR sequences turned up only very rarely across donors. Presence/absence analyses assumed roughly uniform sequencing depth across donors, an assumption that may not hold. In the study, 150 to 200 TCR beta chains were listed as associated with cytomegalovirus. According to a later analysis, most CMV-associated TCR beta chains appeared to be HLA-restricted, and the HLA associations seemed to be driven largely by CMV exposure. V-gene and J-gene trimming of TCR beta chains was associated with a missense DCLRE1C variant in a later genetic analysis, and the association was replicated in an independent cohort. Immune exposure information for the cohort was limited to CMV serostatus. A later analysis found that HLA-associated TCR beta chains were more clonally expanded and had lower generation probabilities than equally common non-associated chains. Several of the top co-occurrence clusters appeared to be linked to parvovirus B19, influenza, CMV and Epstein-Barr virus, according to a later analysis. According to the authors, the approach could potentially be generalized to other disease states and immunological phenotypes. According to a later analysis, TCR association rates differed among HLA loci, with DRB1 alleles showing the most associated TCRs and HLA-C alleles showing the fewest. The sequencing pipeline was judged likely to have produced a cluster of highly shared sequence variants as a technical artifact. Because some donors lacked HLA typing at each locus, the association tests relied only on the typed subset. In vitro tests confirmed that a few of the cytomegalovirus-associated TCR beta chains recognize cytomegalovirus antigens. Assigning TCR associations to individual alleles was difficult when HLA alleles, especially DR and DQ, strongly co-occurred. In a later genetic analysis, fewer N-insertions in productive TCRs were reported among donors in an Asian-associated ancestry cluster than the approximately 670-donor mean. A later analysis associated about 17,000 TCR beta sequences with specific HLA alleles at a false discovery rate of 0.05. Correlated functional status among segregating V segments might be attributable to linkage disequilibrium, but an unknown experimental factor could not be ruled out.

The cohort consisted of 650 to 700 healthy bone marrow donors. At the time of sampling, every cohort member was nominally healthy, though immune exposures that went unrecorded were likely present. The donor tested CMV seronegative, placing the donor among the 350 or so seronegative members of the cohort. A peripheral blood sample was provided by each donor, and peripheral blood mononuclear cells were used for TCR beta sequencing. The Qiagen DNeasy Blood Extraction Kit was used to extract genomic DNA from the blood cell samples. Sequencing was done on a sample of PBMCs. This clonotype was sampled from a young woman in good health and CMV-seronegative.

The CDR3 corresponds to CAWSVDRGVGGYTF. The DNA sequence is TGTGCCTGGAGTGTAGACAGGGGGGTTGGGGGCTACACCTTC. The chain links TRBV30 with TRBJ1-2; 9 middle bases align to TRBD1. The CDR3 goes from the cysteine to the phenylalanine over 14 residues. The DNA shown is the 42-base CDR3, in frame from base 1. The CDR1 and CDR2 encoded by the germline V gene (reference sequence) are GTSNPN and SVGIG. After removal of 0 bases from V and 8 bases from J, the junction retains 7 bases not matched to a gene.